The 32 T cell receptor beta chains below were found in one sample sequenced in a study of blood T cell repertoires in COVID-19. Some clones are missing from TCRdb's copy, which holds only in-frame ones; the method was immunoSEQ multiplex PCR. Altogether about 200,000 clones are present, roughly 80% being singletons, with the ten largest covering 0.95%. Sequencing was carried out using peripheral blood. These receptors came from a man aged 55-75 years with COVID-19, enrolled during active disease.

The chain carries TRBV28 and TRBJ2-3; 7 nucleotides match TRBD1. V was clipped by 5 bases and J by 6 bases; unmatched bases: 5. The CDR3 covers 13 residues. Germline assignment: CDR1 MDHEN and CDR2 SYDVKM. CDR3 sequence reads: CASSLRGYDTQYF. CDR3 coding DNA: TGTGCCAGCAGTCTCAGGGGGTACGATACGCAGTATTTT.

This clone came up once. The CDR3 DNA sequence: TGCGCCAGCAGCTTGGCAGGGGCCTGGGACGAGCAGTACTTC. This encodes CASSLAGAWDEQYF. The rearrangement uses TRBV5-1 and TRBJ2-7; the D gene is possibly TRBD1 (6 bases). This CDR3 has 14 residues. Trimming took 0 bases from V and 5 from J, leaving 12 bases between them. The germline gives CDR1 SGHRS, CDR2 YFSETQ.

The chain employs TRBV6-5 and TRBJ1-2; 7 bases map to TRBD1. CDR1 and CDR2 from the germline V gene are MNHEY and SVGAGI. Losses at the gene ends were 9 bases for V and 8 bases for J; bases not matched to a gene: 6. CDR3 length equals 11 residues. In nucleotides, the CDR3 is TGTGCCAGTCGACAGGGCGGGGGCTACACCTTC. It encodes CASRQGGGYTF.

This clone was found once. The chain employs TRBV5-1 and TRBJ2-1; 7 bases are a match to TRBD1. Losses at the gene ends were 1 base for V and 4 bases for J; bases not matched to a gene: 8. Per the germline V gene, CDR1 is SGHRS and CDR2 is YFSETQ. The length of the CDR3 is 16 residues. CDR3 in DNA: TGCGCCAGCAGCTTGCTCGCGACAGGGCCTTACAATGAGCAGTTCTTC. This translates into CASSLLATGPYNEQFF.

This rearrangement joins TRBV30 to TRBJ1-1; 7 nucleotides agree with TRBD1. The CDR3 extends over 12 amino acids. Germline CDR1 is GTSNPN and CDR2 is SVGIG (reference sequence). Losses at the gene ends were 1 base for V and 7 bases for J; bases not matched to a gene: 3. CDR3 DNA sequence: TGTGCCTGGAGTGCACAGGGGCTTGAAGCTTTCTTT. This gives the protein CAWSAQGLEAFF.

DNA of the CDR3: TGTGCCAGCAGTCGGACAAAGAACTATGGCTACACCTTC. Translating it yields CASSRTKNYGYTF. The rearrangement joins TRBV6-5 to TRBJ1-2, with TRBD1 as a possible D gene (5 bases). Germline CDR1 and CDR2: MNHEY and SVGAGI. The CDR3 is 13 amino acids. Trimming pared 5 bases from V and 2 bases from J, leaving 9 bases between.

V gene TRBV9 combines with J gene TRBJ2-1; 11 positions match TRBD1. Trimming cost V 1 base and J 6 bases; bases outside gene matches: 6. Germline CDR1 reads SGDLS; CDR2 reads YYNGEE. The CDR3 totals 16 residues. The CDR3: CASSVKGTGGINEQFF. DNA of the CDR3: TGTGCCAGCAGCGTAAAAGGGACAGGGGGGATCAATGAGCAGTTCTTC.

The genes are TRBV7-6 and TRBJ1-3; TRBD1 matches 9 bases. This CDR3 has 14 residues. CDR1 is SGHVS and CDR2 is FNYEAQ in the germline V gene. J gave up 6 bases and V 6 bases, and 6 bases lay outside the gene matches. The CDR3 here is CASSATGGSNTIYF. The DNA for the CDR3 is TGTGCCAGCAGTGCCACAGGGGGCTCAAACACCATATATTTT.

The J gene is TRBJ2-5, the V gene TRBV28, with 9 bases lining up with TRBD2. Looked up from germline, CDR1 is MDHEN and CDR2 is SYDVKM. The CDR3 totals 14 residues. V lost 6 bases, J lost 3 bases, and 5 bases stayed unmatched. This chain's CDR3 is CASSNSGREETQYF. In DNA, the CDR3 is TGTGCCAGCAGCAATAGCGGGAGAGAAGAGACCCAGTACTTC.

V gene TRBV2 combines with J gene TRBJ2-7; 10 bases are a match to TRBD1. Germline V lookup: CDR1 SNHLY, CDR2 FYNNEI. V lost 6 bases and J lost 7; bases outside the gene matches: 9. The CDR3 covers 14 residues. CDR3 protein: CASRRAGQGGEQYF. The CDR3 nucleotides read TGTGCCAGCAGAAGGGCAGGACAGGGGGGTGAGCAGTACTTC.

As DNA, the CDR3 is TGTGCCACCAGAAAGGACAGTATGGGCGGGGAGCTGTTTTTT. As protein: CATRKDSMGGELFF. The chain employs TRBV19 and TRBJ2-2, with a tentative D call TRBD1 (6 bases). CDR3 length: 14 residues. Germline V gene data show CDR1 as LNHDA and CDR2 as SQIVND (reference sequence). V gave up 10 bases and J gave up 7 bases, with 19 bases separating them.

The chain uses TRBV5-6 and TRBJ1-1; D remains ambiguous. This CDR3 is built from 14 residues. V was clipped by 0 bases and J by 3 bases, with 9 bases between them. Germline CDR1 is SGHDT and CDR2 is YYEEEE. The CDR3 spells CASSLGRRDTEAFF. The CDR3 DNA reads TGTGCCAGCAGCTTGGGTCGGAGGGACACTGAAGCTTTCTTT.

The chain uses TRBV3-1 (or the pseudogene TRBV3-2) and TRBJ1-1, with no clear D. This CDR3 is built from 15 residues. Germline lookup yields CDR1 LGHDT and CDR2 YNNKEL (reference sequence). Trimming took 1 base from V and 2 from J, leaving 11 bases between them. This CDR3 is CASSQAEGANTEAFF. For the CDR3, the DNA is TGTGCCAGCAGCCAAGCGGAGGGAGCCAACACTGAAGCTTTCTTT.

The chain uses TRBV5-4 and TRBJ2-3, with D perhaps matching TRBD1 (6 bases). This CDR3 spans 15 amino acids. Trimming pared 0 bases from V and 4 bases from J, leaving 12 bases between. The V gene's germline CDR1 is SGHNT and CDR2 YYREEE (reference sequence). CDR3 amino acids: CASSLDQGIADTQYF. CDR3 bases: TGTGCCAGCAGCTTGGATCAGGGGATTGCAGATACGCAGTATTTT.

V and J are TRBV5-1 and TRBJ1-3; D uncertain. V was shortened by 0 bases and J by 0 bases, with 10 bases between the two germline ends. The CDR3 has 16 amino acids. The germline V gene encodes CDR1 SGHRS and CDR2 YFSETQ. In nucleotides, the CDR3 is TGCGCCAGCAGCTTGGCGGTTCCGGTCTCTGGAAACACCATATATTTT. Translation gives CASSLAVPVSGNTIYF.

The rearrangement uses TRBV10-2 and TRBJ1-6, with D possibly matching TRBD1 (6 bases). V lost 7 bases and J 7 bases, leaving 11 bases between the germline ends. Looked up from germline, CDR1 is WSHSY and CDR2 is SAAADI. The CDR3 consists of 13 residues. Here the CDR3 reads CASTDRRNSPLHF. The CDR3 DNA follows: TGCGCCAGCACAGACAGGCGGAATTCACCCCTCCACTTT.

This clone was recorded at least ten times. The CDR3 DNA is TGTGCCACCAGCAGAGGACAAGAAAATGAAAAACTGTTTTTT. Protein: CATSRGQENEKLFF. The rearrangement links TRBV15 to TRBJ1-4, with D unresolved. CDR1 and CDR2 from the germline V gene are LNHNV and YYDKDF (reference sequence). Deletions cut 1 base from V and 5 bases from J, with 8 bases between. The CDR3 has 14 amino acids.

The CDR3 loop reads CASSQKGAMNTEAFF. CDR3 bases: TGTGCCAGCAGCCAAAAGGGGGCGATGAACACTGAAGCTTTCTTT. The chain recombines TRBV4-2 with TRBJ1-1; TRBD1 agrees at 7 bases. This CDR3 contains 15 residues. Trimming at V came to 2 bases and at J to 0 bases, leaving 3 bases not matched to a gene. Germline V gene sequence: CDR1 LGHNA, CDR2 YNFKEQ.

The chain carries TRBV29-1 and TRBJ2-5; no clear D gene. The CDR3 is made up of 12 amino acids. Looked up from germline, CDR1 is SQVTM and CDR2 is ANQGSEA. The V end was cut by 6 bases, the J end by 2 bases, with 10 bases between. In DNA, the CDR3 is TGCAGCGTGGCACGAGGACAAGAGACCCAGTACTTC. As protein: CSVARGQETQYF.

This clone occurred once. The chain recombines TRBV28 with TRBJ2-1; D is undetermined. The CDR3 runs to 14 residues. Germline CDR1 MDHEN, CDR2 SYDVKM. Deletions cut 5 bases from V and 3 bases from J, with 11 bases between. The CDR3 protein is CASSHLTNYNEQFF. The DNA of the CDR3 is TGTGCCAGCAGTCACTTAACTAACTACAATGAGCAGTTCTTC.

The V gene is TRBV6-5, the J gene TRBJ1-1, with 10 nucleotides matching TRBD1. Germline values: CDR1 MNHEY, CDR2 SVGAGI. The CDR3 runs 15 residues. The ends lost 8 bases at V and 1 base at J; junction bases unmatched: 7. CDR3 protein: CASRDRGMWNTEAFF. DNA for the CDR3: TGTGCCAGCCGGGACAGGGGTATGTGGAACACTGAAGCTTTCTTT.

This chain links TRBV30 with TRBJ1-5, with unresolved D. The length of the CDR3 is 13 residues. The V end was cut by 1 base, the J end by 8 bases, with 12 bases between. Germline lookup yields CDR1 GTSNPN and CDR2 SVGIG (reference sequence). CDR3 sequence (DNA): TGTGCCTGGAGTGGTGGAGGTTTGGAGCCCCAGCATTTT. It is translated as CAWSGGGLEPQHF.

The gene calls are TRBV2 and TRBJ1-1; D is possibly TRBD1 (5 bases). The CDR3 runs 13 residues. CDR1 and CDR2 (germline): SNHLY, FYNNEI. V was cut by 4 bases and J by 4 bases, with 10 bases left in between. The CDR3 reads CASSVMGGTEAFF. In DNA form, the CDR3 reads TGTGCCAGCAGTGTTATGGGGGGCACTGAAGCTTTCTTT.

This chain uses TRBV14 with TRBJ1-3, with D possibly TRBD1 on 5 matching bases. Germline CDR1 SGHDN, CDR2 FVKESK. V was clipped by 0 bases and J by 4 bases, with 10 bases between them. This CDR3 region has 15 residues. Written as DNA, the CDR3 is TGTGCCAGCAGCCAAGATAGGACACGCGGAAACACCATATATTTT. Its translation is CASSQDRTRGNTIYF. Drawing the rest from reference TRBV14 and TRBJ1-3, the complete variable domain is EAGVTQFPSHSVIEKGQTVTLRCDPISGHDNLYWYRRVMGKEIKFLLHFVKESKQDESGMPNNRFLAERTGGTYSTLKVQPAELEDSGVYFCASSQDRTRGNTIYFGEGSWLTVV.

The chain carries TRBV5-5 and TRBJ1-6; 9 nucleotides match TRBD1. Germline CDR1 and CDR2: SGHKS and YYEKEE (reference sequence). The CDR3 extends over 15 amino acids. V was clipped by 5 bases and J by 7 bases; unmatched bases: 7. In DNA, the CDR3 is TGTGCCAGCAGGTGGGGACAGGGCGAGAATTCACCCCTCCACTTT. The encoded protein is CASRWGQGENSPLHF. The full variable domain, rest sourced from reference TRBV5-5 and TRBJ1-6, is DAGVTQSPTHLIKTRGQQVTLRCSPISGHKSVSWYQQVLGQGPQFIFQYYEKEERGRGNFPDRFSARQFPNYSSELNVNALLLGDSALYLCASRWGQGENSPLHFGNGTRLTVT.

The chain links TRBV7-2 to TRBJ2-1; TRBD2 matches at 10 bases. The CDR3 consists of 16 residues. The germline V gene encodes CDR1 SGHTA and CDR2 FQGNSA. The V gene end was trimmed by 2 bases and the J gene end by 7 bases; junction bases not matched to a gene: 8. The DNA of the CDR3 is TGTGCCAGCAGCTTACGAGCTAGCGGGAGTTGGAATGAGCAGTTCTTC. Translating it yields CASSLRASGSWNEQFF.

The chain links TRBV5-5 to TRBJ1-5, with 9 positions matching TRBD1. The CDR3 consists of 15 residues. CDR1 and CDR2 from the germline V gene are SGHKS and YYEKEE (reference sequence). J was trimmed by 2 bases and V by 2 bases; bases with no gene match: 2. For the CDR3, the DNA is TGTGCCAGCAGCTTACAGGGGGCGGGCAATCAGCCCCAGCATTTT. As protein: CASSLQGAGNQPQHF.

V is TRBV6-5 and J is TRBJ2-7; no reliable D call. Trimming stripped 6 bases from V and 3 bases from J, with 12 bases between. The CDR3 has 13 amino acids. Germline CDR1 and CDR2: MNHEY and SVGAGI. The DNA of the CDR3 is TGTGCCAGCAGCCCCAGACGGAGCTACGAGCAGTACTTC. It yields the protein CASSPRRSYEQYF.

Only a few counts were recorded for this clone. The chain has TRBV2 and TRBJ1-1; 10 positions match TRBD1. J was trimmed by 3 bases and V by 6 bases; bases with no gene match: 4. Germline V gene data show CDR1 as SNHLY and CDR2 as FYNNEI. This CDR3 has 14 residues. The CDR3 region has the DNA TGTGCCAGCAGGGCCGGGACAGGGGACACTGAAGCTTTCTTT. Its translation is CASRAGTGDTEAFF.

CDR3: CASSPSSALLGAIYF. As DNA, the CDR3 is TGTGCCAGCTCACCCAGCAGCGCTCTTTTAGGAGCCATATATTTT. The chain uses TRBV18 and TRBJ1-3; no firm D call. This CDR3 spans 15 amino acids. V lost 3 bases and J 11 bases, leaving 20 bases between the germline ends. The germline gives CDR1 KGHSH, CDR2 LQKENI. The whole variable domain, filled in from reference TRBV18 and TRBJ1-3, reads NAGVMQNPRHLVRRRGQEARLRCSPMKGHSHVYWYRQLPEEGLKFMVYLQKENIIDESGMPKERFSAEFPKEGPSILRIQQVVRGDSAAYFCASSPSSALLGAIYFGEGSWLTVV.

This chain links TRBV24-1 with TRBJ2-3; 11 bases align to TRBD2. Germline V gene data show CDR1 as KGHDR and CDR2 as SFDVKD. The CDR3 is made up of 19 amino acids. J was trimmed by 2 bases and V by 1 base; bases with no gene match: 10. The CDR3 sequence is CATSDFLKGSGRATDTQYF. In DNA form, the CDR3 reads TGTGCCACCAGTGATTTCCTTAAAGGTAGCGGGAGGGCCACAGATACGCAGTATTTT.

This clone has just one count. The chain couples TRBV30 to TRBJ2-7; D unresolved. The V gene lost 2 bases and the J gene lost 4 bases, with 12 bases spanning the gap. CDR1 is GTSNPN, CDR2 SVGIG, per germline (reference sequence). The CDR3 extends over 13 amino acids. The DNA for the CDR3 is TGTGCCTGGAGTTGGTTTGCCGGGTACGAGCAGTACTTC. It translates to CAWSWFAGYEQYF.